This note documents a single TCR beta chain sequence. The antigen this receptor binds is unknown. Libraries were built with 5' RACE. Each TCR library was prepared from 3,000 to 4,500 ng of total RNA. For each sample, cDNA synthesis with SMARTScribe reverse transcriptase was split into eight separate reactions. Unique molecular identifiers containing a 6-nucleotide sample barcode were introduced through template switching during cDNA synthesis. Two nested PCRs of about 17 and 10 cycles amplified the TCRalpha and TCRbeta cDNA, and bead purification followed each PCR. Before amplification, cDNA was treated with uracil DNA-glycosylase and purified using the QIAquick PCR purification kit. The second PCR was the step at which Illumina TruSeq-compatible adapters and sample-specific barcodes were added. Library quality and concentration were assessed using TapeStation and Qubit, and roughly 5.5 ng of each library was pooled. Sequencing of the pooled libraries was done on an Illumina HiSeq2500 single-index Rapid Run using custom sequencing primers and 2 x 100 bp reads. Regarding the original processing steps: MiGEC version 1.2.6 was used for UMI-based consensus assembly, which corrected PCR and sequencing errors. V(D)J alignment, clonotype assembly and CDR3 extraction were performed with MiXCR version 2.1.1. To normalise gene usage, clonotype sharing and MAIT/NKT TCR abundance, the top 1000, 10 000 and 20 000 clonotypes in each sample were analysed. After downsampling to 27 000 UMIs, diversity was calculated as the inverse Simpson index using the vegan R package. Statistical testing used paired Mann-Whitney U tests on the discordant twin pairs and applied Benjamini-Hochberg correction for multiple testing. With the reads reprocessed by TCRdb, a single entry stands for each CDR3 protein sequence and no DNA is reported. The V and J calls and clone size come from TCRdb's table, not from the authors' own analysis. The table for this sample shows approximately 300,000 distinct CDR3 sequences. The ten largest clones take up less than 6.5% of the sample.

The data were taken from a study of monozygotic twins with inflammatory bowel disease (dated by TCRdb to between 2018 and 2021). Context from the whole study: In total, approximately 30 monozygotic twin pairs made up the full study: 19 Danish pairs, all IBD-discordant, plus nine German pairs, of which four were IBD-concordant and five were IBD-discordant. Within discordant pairs, disease-associated traits were sought mainly by comparing IBD patients with their genetically identical healthy co-twins. Each individual had, on average, about 151 000 unique TCRalpha sequences and 181 000 unique TCRbeta sequences available for analysis. Study-level results and caveats: IBD patients had lower TCRbeta repertoire diversity, measured by the inverse Simpson index, than their healthy co-twins. The results gave no support for a single strong signal or clonotype linked to IBD. The analysis was unable to tell apart different T cell subtypes. Fewer clonotypes were shared with other individuals by IBD patients than by healthy twins, most markedly in patients showing signs of disease activity. Because patients received different immunosuppressive treatments, the repertoires may have picked up extra background noise and variability between individuals. Repertoire similarity did not differ between concordant and discordant twins, which could be due to limited statistical power.

From the cysteine through the phenylalanine, the CDR3 covers 14 amino acids. No DNA has been recorded. Looking up the germline V gene yields CDR1 SGDLS and CDR2 YYNGEE. An approximately 2.5 ml peripheral blood sample was drawn into PAXgene tubes per donor and stored at -80°C. Total RNA was isolated from whole blood with the PAXgene blood miRNA kit on an automated QIAcube, without T cell sorting. Peripheral blood from monozygotic twin pairs concordant or discordant for inflammatory bowel disease was subjected to deep TCRalpha and TCRbeta repertoire profiling with unique molecular barcoding. Smoking habits were recorded for all twin pairs, and each individual was classified as a current, former or never smoker.

The TCR was taken from a human donor with ulcerative colitis or Crohn's disease, or a healthy co-twin of an affected twin (not recorded which). Sample: blood. The rearrangement combines TRBV9 with TRBJ2-5; the TRBD1 assignment by TCRdb is unverifiable without DNA. The CDR3: CASCSPLARETQYF.